The 25 T cell receptor beta chains listed next were all sequenced from one sample in a study of T cell repertoires in cytomegalovirus infection. TCRdb redid the calling of the reads with MiXCR, one entry per CDR3 protein. This sample yields roughly 920,000 distinct CDR3 sequences, of which around 31% are seen a single time; about 14% belongs to the top ten. Their antigens are not known. The sample was cultured CD8+ T cells from PBMCs, taken from culture after CMV antigen stimulation. The receptors stem from a human donor in good health (CMV status not recorded). Some clones in this sample may be carry-over from other donors' samples.

This sequence joins TRBV12-5 and TRBJ2-7; D ambiguous. Germline V gene sequence: CDR1 LGHNT, CDR2 FRNRAP. Trimming took off 1 base at V and 4 bases at J, with 5 bases between the two ends. CDR3 length: 12 residues. CDR3 in amino acids: CASGLEVYEQYF. As DNA, the CDR3 is TGTGCTAGTGGTTTGGAGGTTTACGAGCAGTACTTC. The full variable domain, in which reference TRBV12-5 and TRBJ2-7 provide the parts outside the CDR3, is DARVTQTPRHKVTEMGQEVTMRCQPILGHNTVFWYRQTMMQGLELLAYFRNRAPLDDSGMPKDRFSAEMPDATLATLKIQPSEPRDSAVYFCASGLEVYEQYFGPGTRLTVT.

About this clonotype: The junction shows a germline mismatch at one end, possibly a read error. The chain uses TRBV5-3 and TRBJ2-1, with D hard to call. TRBV5-3 is designated an ORF whose function remains uncertain. This CDR3 region has 15 residues. CDR3 protein: CASSFGTPSYNEQFF. The CDR3 coding sequence is TGTGCCAGCAGCTTCGGAACACCCTCCTACAATGAGCAGTTCTTC.

This clonotype was counted only a few times. V usage is TRBV27 and J usage is TRBJ2-1, with 10 bases identical to TRBD1. The CDR3 is 16 residues long. Germline V gene data show CDR1 as MNHEY and CDR2 as SMNVEV (reference sequence). The V segment lost 1 base and the J segment 3 bases; nucleotides outside the gene matches: 3. CDR3 DNA sequence: TGTGCCAGCAGTTTATGGGGACAGGGGTACTACAATGAGCAGTTCTTC. Amino acid sequence: CASSLWGQGYYNEQFF.

This clonotype came up many times. The chain couples TRBV12-3 or TRBV12-4 to TRBJ1-5, with 8 bases that match TRBD1. V was pared by 7 bases and J by 2 bases, with 13 bases of the junction left unmatched. The CDR3 sequence is 17 residues long. The CDR3 region has the DNA TGTGCCAGCATCTACACTTCAGGACAGGGTGGCAATCAGCCCCAGCATTTT. It is translated as CASIYTSGQGGNQPQHF.

CDR3: CATSDLGTGATQYF. The CDR3 nucleotides read TGTGCCACCAGTGATTTGGGGACAGGGGCGACCCAGTACTTC. The chain is built from TRBV24-1 and TRBJ2-5; TRBD1 aligns across 10 bases. The CDR3 sequence is 14 residues long. The junction had 1 base not matched to a gene; V was cut back by 0 bases and J by 7 bases. Germline CDR1 and CDR2: KGHDR and SFDVKD.

This clonotype was detected ten times or more. The V gene is TRBV6-5, the J gene TRBJ2-1; 8 bases align to TRBD2. The CDR3 extends over 16 amino acids. V shed 4 bases, J shed 4 bases, and the junction held 9 bases outside the gene matches. The V gene's germline CDR1 is MNHEY and CDR2 SVGAGI. The CDR3 nucleotides are TGTGCCAGCAGTTGGCTGGGGAGCGGGGGTTACAATGAGCAGTTCTTC. Translating it yields CASSWLGSGGYNEQFF.

The chain is built from TRBV6-5 and TRBJ1-1, with TRBD1 as a possible D gene (5 bases). The CDR3 has 13 amino acids. The ends were cut back, 5 bases at V and 4 bases at J, with 11 bases in the middle. Germline CDR1 reads MNHEY; CDR2 reads SVGAGI. CDR3: CASSRTRVTEAFF. CDR3 coding DNA: TGTGCCAGCAGTCGGACCAGGGTCACTGAAGCTTTCTTT.

This clonotype was counted a few times. The rearrangement joins TRBV7-6 to TRBJ2-3; 11 bases agree with TRBD1. This CDR3 is built from 18 residues. Germline CDR1 and CDR2: SGHVS and FNYEAQ. Unmatched junction bases numbered 10, after V lost 5 bases and J lost 0 bases. This CDR3 reads CASSHPGQGETSTDTQYF. CDR3 sequence (DNA): TGTGCCAGCAGCCACCCGGGACAGGGGGAAACTAGCACAGATACGCAGTATTTT.

J is TRBJ1-2 and V is TRBV7-9; TRBD1 matches at 7 bases. Germline V gives CDR1 SEHNR, CDR2 FQNEAQ (reference sequence). J was trimmed by 2 bases and V by 5 bases; bases with no gene match: 8. This CDR3 is 15 amino acids long. CDR3 region: CASSRWDSLNYGYTF. The CDR3 DNA reads as TGTGCCAGCAGCAGATGGGACAGCTTAAACTATGGCTACACCTTC.

This chain joins TRBV7-2 and TRBJ2-1, with 12 bases that match TRBD2. Germline V gives CDR1 SGHTA, CDR2 FQGNSA. The CDR3 is made up of 18 amino acids. The V and J ends lost 7 bases and 6 bases, in that order; junction bases with no gene match: 16. CDR3 sequence (DNA): TGTGCCAGCATCCCCCGTAAAAAGCTAGCGGGGGGGCCCAATGAGCAGTTCTTC. Translated, it gives CASIPRKKLAGGPNEQFF.

The DNA for the CDR3 is TGTGCCAGCAGCTTTGGAGCGGGGGACAATGAGCAGTTCTTC. It yields the protein CASSFGAGDNEQFF. The chain employs TRBV7-6 and TRBJ2-1, with 8 positions matching TRBD2. CDR3 length equals 14 residues. Trimming removed 3 bases from V and 5 bases from J; junction bases left unmatched: 3. CDR1 and CDR2 (germline): SGHVS, FNYEAQ.

This clonotype was seen a few times. This rearrangement joins TRBV27 to TRBJ2-3, with TRBD1 identical over 9 bases. This CDR3 contains 17 residues. Germline lookup yields CDR1 MNHEY and CDR2 SMNVEV (reference sequence). J was trimmed by 3 bases and V by 3 bases; bases with no gene match: 10. The CDR3 bases are TGTGCCAGCAGTTTTGTTGTGACAGGGGGTAGTACAGATACGCAGTATTTT. As protein: CASSFVVTGGSTDTQYF.

The rearrangement uses TRBV15 and TRBJ2-1; 9 bases are shared with TRBD2. After removal of 4 bases from V and 6 bases from J, the junction contained 7 bases not matched to a gene. Germline V gene lookup returns CDR1 LNHNV and CDR2 YYDKDF (reference sequence). The CDR3 sequence is 15 residues long. This CDR3 reads CATSTGGRGGNEQFF. In DNA, the CDR3 is TGTGCCACCAGCACCGGAGGGCGGGGGGGCAATGAGCAGTTCTTC.

The chain is built from TRBV20-1 and TRBJ1-1; D call uncertain. The V and J ends lost 2 bases and 4 bases respectively, with 20 bases between them. Germline CDR1 reads DFQATT; CDR2 reads SNEGSKA (reference sequence). The length of the CDR3 is 16 residues. CDR3 bases: TGCAGTGCTAGAAGGCGGCTGAGAGGGAAGGCCACTGAAGCTTTCTTT. Protein: CSARRRLRGKATEAFF.

V gene TRBV15 combines with J gene TRBJ2-5, with D unclear. CDR3 length: 12 residues. Trimming pared 8 bases from V and 10 bases from J, leaving 17 bases between. From germline, CDR1 is LNHNV and CDR2 YYDKDF (reference sequence). The DNA for the CDR3 is TGTGCCACCTCCTATCACGGCGAGGACCAGTACTTC. It codes for CATSYHGEDQYF.

This clonotype was seen just once. The chain combines TRBV9 with TRBJ2-3; D may correspond to TRBD1 or TRBD2 (5 bases each). Germline V gene sequence: CDR1 SGDLS, CDR2 YYNGEE. The CDR3 is made up of 15 amino acids. Deletions cut 0 bases from V and 7 bases from J, with 15 bases between. The CDR3 reads CASSVDMGESYTQYF. The CDR3, as DNA: TGTGCCAGCAGCGTAGATATGGGGGAGTCCTATACGCAGTATTTT.

This clonotype was counted only a few times. The chain joins TRBV6-5 to TRBJ2-3; D is possibly TRBD2 (6 bases). From germline, CDR1 is MNHEY and CDR2 SVGAGI. V lost 6 bases and J lost 5, with 21 bases in between. CDR3 length equals 16 residues. For the CDR3, the DNA is TGTGCCAGCAGCTATACCGCGGGGTCCCAGGTAGATACGCAGTATTTT. Its protein product is CASSYTAGSQVDTQYF.

V usage is TRBV14 and J usage is TRBJ2-1; 11 bases are a match to TRBD2. The CDR3 is 20 residues long. The germline V gene encodes CDR1 SGHDN and CDR2 FVKESK. The V gene end was trimmed by 0 bases and the J gene end by 3 bases; junction bases not matched to a gene: 13. The CDR3 is CASSQEWRLAGGSIYNEQFF. The CDR3 DNA reads as TGTGCCAGCAGCCAAGAGTGGCGTCTAGCGGGGGGTTCGATCTACAATGAGCAGTTCTTC.

J is TRBJ2-7 and V is TRBV12-3 or TRBV12-4; possibly TRBD1 for D (6 bases). There are 13 residues in the CDR3. Trimming took 4 bases from V and 4 from J, leaving 11 bases between them. The CDR3 DNA reads TGTGCCAGCAGTTCACAGGGTCGGTACGAGCAGTACTTC. It is translated as CASSSQGRYEQYF.

In this sample, this clonotype turned up many times. V gene TRBV28 combines with J gene TRBJ2-2; D call uncertain. Per germline, CDR1 MDHEN and CDR2 SYDVKM. Trimming left V 3 bases short and J 6 bases short, with 14 bases between. The CDR3 runs 15 residues. The CDR3 loop reads CASSLEDLWAGELFF. The CDR3 region has the DNA TGTGCCAGCAGTTTGGAAGACCTTTGGGCCGGGGAGCTGTTTTTT.

This clonotype was seen a handful of times. This chain connects TRBV12-5 to TRBJ1-1, with 8 bases matching TRBD1. The V segment lost 3 bases and the J segment 3 bases; nucleotides outside the gene matches: 9. Germline CDR1 LGHNT, CDR2 FRNRAP. The CDR3 contains 16 residues. The CDR3: CASGFGQGTGDTEAFF. The CDR3 DNA reads as TGTGCTAGTGGTTTTGGACAGGGAACAGGAGACACTGAAGCTTTCTTT.

Only a few counts were recorded for this clonotype. The rearrangement joins TRBV4-1 to TRBJ2-5; TRBD2 matches 11 bases. The CDR3 is 15 residues long. Germline assignment: CDR1 MGHRA and CDR2 YSYEKL. Germline trimming cut 3 bases from V and 2 bases from J; bases unmatched to any gene: 2. This chain's CDR3 is CASSHLAGGQETQYF. CDR3 in DNA: TGCGCCAGCAGCCACTTAGCGGGGGGGCAAGAGACCCAGTACTTC.

This clonotype has a handful of counts. The chain recombines TRBV7-6 with TRBJ1-1; 7 nucleotides align to TRBD1. The CDR3 has 17 amino acids. Trimming cost V 0 bases and J 1 base; bases outside gene matches: 8. The germline V gene has CDR1 SGHVS and CDR2 FNYEAQ. As DNA, the CDR3 is TGTGCCAGCAGCTTAGCACCGGGACAGACCCCGAACACTGAAGCTTTCTTT. Encoded protein: CASSLAPGQTPNTEAFF.

V and J are TRBV7-2 and TRBJ1-6; maybe TRBD1 (6 bases). Germline V gene data show CDR1 as SGHTA and CDR2 as FQGNSA. Trimming removed 5 bases at V and 0 bases at J, with 11 bases between. This CDR3 is built from 16 residues. CDR3 residues: CASSKGGSSYNSPLHF. In DNA form, the CDR3 reads TGTGCCAGCAGCAAAGGGGGGAGCTCCTATAATTCACCCCTCCACTTT.

The table lists this clonotype with a few counts. CDR3 sequence: CASSPTHRGNNYGYTF. In DNA form, the CDR3 reads TGTGCCAGCAGTCCTACTCACAGGGGAAATAACTATGGCTACACCTTC. This chain connects TRBV6-2 or TRBV6-3 to TRBJ1-2; TRBD1 aligns across 7 bases. V shed 5 bases and J 1 base; nucleotides not matched to a gene: 10. The CDR3 spans 16 residues. Germline V CDR1 and CDR2: MNHEY, SVGEGT.